This T cell receptor (beta chain) was recorded in a study of blood T cell repertoires in COVID-19. Researchers sorted participants into cohorts using their self-reported clinical history. Losses at the gene ends were 6 bases for V and 10 bases for J; bases not matched to a gene: 11. Germline loops: CDR1 MNHEY, CDR2 SVGEGT. The CDR3 extends over 13 amino acids. Original handling: Estimated nucleated cell counts came from reference gene primer amplification. Here immunoSEQ multiplex PCR was the method, and the copy in TCRdb shows in-frame clones only, minus some. D and trimming come from the DNA, and the V and J calls and clone size come from that table. The table shows around 130,000 clones, with 70% to 85% occurring only once.

V and J are TRBV6-2 or TRBV6-3 and TRBJ1-2, with 7 nucleotides matching TRBD1. The source of this sequence is a woman aged 18-29 years who had been exposed to COVID-19. Sequenced sample: PBMCs or T cells enriched from blood (not recorded which). The CDR3 protein is CASSNLLQGNYTF. The CDR3 region has the DNA TGTGCCAGCAGCAACCTCCTACAGGGGAACTACACCTTC.